The clone carrying this T cell receptor beta chain turned up a few times. This sample is part of a study of patients and donors after allogeneic stem cell transplantation. Trimming removed 6 bases from V and 3 bases from J; junction bases left unmatched: 11. Looked up from germline, CDR1 is MNHEY and CDR2 is SVGAGI. The CDR3 contains 16 residues. TCRdb reanalysed the RT-PCR reads using MiXCR and keeps one entry per CDR3 protein. The profile shows fewer than 75,000 distinct CDR3 sequences, about 14% of them singletons. The material sequenced was blood, either unsorted or a sorted T cell fraction (not recorded which). This clonotype was obtained from a human donor who was either an allogeneic HSCT recipient or a stem cell or donor lymphocyte infusion donor (not recorded which). It is not recorded whose cells these are; they may come from a transplant donor. The J gene is TRBJ2-3, the V gene TRBV6-5; 8 nucleotides agree with TRBD2. The CDR3 reads CASRQYGRDITDTQYF. The CDR3 region has the DNA TGTGCCAGCAGACAATACGGGAGGGACATTACAGATACGCAGTATTTT.